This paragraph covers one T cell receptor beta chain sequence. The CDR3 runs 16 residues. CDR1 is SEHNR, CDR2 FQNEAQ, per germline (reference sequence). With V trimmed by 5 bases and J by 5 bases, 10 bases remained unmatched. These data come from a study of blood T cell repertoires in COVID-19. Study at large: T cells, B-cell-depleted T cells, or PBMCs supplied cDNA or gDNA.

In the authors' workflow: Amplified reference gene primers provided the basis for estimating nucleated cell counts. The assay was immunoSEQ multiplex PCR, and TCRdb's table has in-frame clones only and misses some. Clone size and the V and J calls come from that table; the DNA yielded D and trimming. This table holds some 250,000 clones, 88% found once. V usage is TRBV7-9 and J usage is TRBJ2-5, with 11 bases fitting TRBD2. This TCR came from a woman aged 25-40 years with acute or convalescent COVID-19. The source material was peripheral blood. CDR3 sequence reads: CASSGLAGGSRETQYF. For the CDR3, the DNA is TGTGCCAGCAGCGGCCTAGCGGGAGGTTCTAGGGAGACCCAGTACTTC.